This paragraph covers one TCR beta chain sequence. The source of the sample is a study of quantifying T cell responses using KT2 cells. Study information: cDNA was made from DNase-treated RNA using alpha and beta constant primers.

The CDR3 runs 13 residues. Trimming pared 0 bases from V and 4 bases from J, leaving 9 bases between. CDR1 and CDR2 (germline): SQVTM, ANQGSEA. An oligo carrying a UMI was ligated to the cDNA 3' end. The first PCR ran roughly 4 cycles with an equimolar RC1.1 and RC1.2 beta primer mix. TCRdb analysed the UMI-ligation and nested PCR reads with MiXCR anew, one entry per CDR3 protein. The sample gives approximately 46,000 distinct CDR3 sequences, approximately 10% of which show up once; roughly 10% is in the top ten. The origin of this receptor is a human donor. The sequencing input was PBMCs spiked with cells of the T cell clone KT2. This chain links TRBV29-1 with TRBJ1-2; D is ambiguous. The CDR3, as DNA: TGCAGCGTTGAAGAGGCCCTAGGCTATGGCTACACCTTC. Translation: CSVEEALGYGYTF.